The 18 T cell receptor beta chains in this list originate from one sample, sequenced in a study of OX40 agonist ivuxolimab in advanced cancers. The protocol was immunoSEQ multiplex PCR, while the TCRdb copy is restricted to in-frame clones and leaves out a portion. The sample lists tens of thousands of clones, about 86% occurring once. The sample was CD4+ or CD8+ T cells sorted from blood, taken in a trial of the OX40 agonist ivuxolimab. The receptors were sampled from an adult with an advanced solid tumor such as melanoma, head and neck, liver or kidney cancer.

The genes are TRBV5-5 and TRBJ2-4; TRBD1 agrees at 9 bases. There are 16 residues in the CDR3. Germline V gene data show CDR1 as SGHKS and CDR2 as YYEKEE (reference sequence). Trimming took 3 bases from V and 0 from J; bases not matched to a gene: 4. CDR3 residues: CASSWGDRAAKNIQYF. The CDR3 DNA is TGTGCCAGCAGCTGGGGGGACAGGGCAGCCAAAAACATTCAGTACTTC.

V is TRBV10-2 and J is TRBJ2-7; D not certain. Trimming shortened V by 0 bases and J by 3 bases, and 6 bases separated the two germline ends. From germline, CDR1 is WSHSY and CDR2 SAAADI. The CDR3 is 13 amino acids. DNA for the CDR3: TGCGCCAGCAGTGAGTCCGGAATCTACGAGCAGTACTTC. As protein: CASSESGIYEQYF.

A few counts support this clone. This chain connects TRBV23-1 to TRBJ1-4, with 7 nucleotides matching TRBD1. TRBV23-1 is placed among ORFs of uncertain function. This CDR3 is 15 amino acids long. Trimming took 0 bases from V and 8 from J; bases not matched to a gene: 6. The CDR3 reads CASSQSVDRPEKLFF. The CDR3 nucleotides read TGCGCCAGCAGTCAATCGGTGGACAGGCCAGAAAAACTGTTTTTT.

The chain recombines TRBV6-1 with TRBJ2-1, with D possibly TRBD1 on 5 matching bases. Trimming left V 6 bases short and J 5 bases short, with 8 bases between. Germline lookup yields CDR1 MNHNS and CDR2 SASEGT. This CDR3 is 12 amino acids long. The CDR3 loop is CASRKQDNEQFF. DNA of the CDR3: TGTGCCAGCAGGAAACAGGACAATGAGCAGTTCTTC.

A remark on this clone: One end of the junction does not line up with germline, which may come from a read error. The rearrangement uses TRBV5-4 and TRBJ2-7, with a possible D match to TRBD1 (6 bases). CDR1 SGHNT and CDR2 YYREEE come from the germline V gene (reference sequence). This CDR3 has 13 amino acids. The CDR3 here is CASSPTDRPLIGF. In nucleotides, the CDR3 is TGTGCCAGCAGCCCCACCGACAGGCCCCTCATAGGCTTC. Drawing the rest from reference TRBV5-4 and TRBJ2-7, the complete variable domain is ETGVTQSPTHLIKTRGQQVTLRCSSQSGHNTVSWYQQALGQGPQFIFQYYREEENGRGNFPPRFSGLQFPNYSSELNVNALELDDSALYLCASSPTDRPLIGFGPGTRLTVT.

The rearrangement links TRBV28 to TRBJ2-1, with TRBD2 matching 7 bases. This CDR3 is 15 amino acids long. Germline CDR1 reads MDHEN; CDR2 reads SYDVKM. V was pared by 6 bases and J by 2 bases, with 7 bases of the junction left unmatched. The CDR3 DNA is TGTGCCAGCAGCACAAGCGGGGCCCCCTACAATGAGCAGTTCTTC. Protein product: CASSTSGAPYNEQFF.

This clone was picked up a small number of times. V and J are TRBV5-4 and TRBJ2-7; 8 bases fit TRBD1. CDR3 length: 14 amino acids. Trimming removed 4 bases from V and 6 bases from J; junction bases left unmatched: 9. Per germline, CDR1 SGHNT and CDR2 YYREEE (reference sequence). CDR3 amino acids: CASSPDRVEGEQYF. The CDR3 DNA reads TGTGCCAGCAGCCCGGACAGGGTAGAGGGCGAGCAGTACTTC.

The chain recombines TRBV5-1 with TRBJ2-6, with D uncertain. The CDR3 extends over 15 amino acids. The V and J ends lost 0 bases and 0 bases respectively, with 4 bases between them. Germline V lookup: CDR1 SGHRS, CDR2 YFSETQ. The chain's CDR3 is CASSLVGSGANVLTF. The CDR3 region has the DNA TGCGCCAGCAGCTTGGTGGGCTCTGGGGCCAACGTCCTGACTTTC.

The rearrangement links TRBV19 to TRBJ2-2, with D possibly matching TRBD1 (6 bases). CDR3 size: 14 residues. V was trimmed by 5 bases and J by 6 bases, leaving 13 bases between them. The V gene's germline CDR1 is LNHDA and CDR2 SQIVND (reference sequence). The CDR3 reads CASSHLGQSGELFF. CDR3 nucleotides: TGTGCCAGTAGTCACCTTGGACAGTCCGGGGAGCTGTTTTTT.

The genes are TRBV28 and TRBJ2-1; D not certain. The CDR3 sequence is 12 residues long. With 6 bases removed from V and 15 bases from J, the gap between germline ends came to 18 bases. Germline CDR1 is MDHEN and CDR2 is SYDVKM. CDR3 residues: CASRADSGRGFF. The CDR3, as DNA: TGTGCCAGCAGAGCCGACTCGGGCCGCGGGTTCTTC.

J is TRBJ2-3 and V is TRBV15; 8 nucleotides align to TRBD1. V lost 6 bases, J lost 5 bases, and 10 bases stayed unmatched. CDR3 length: 15 amino acids. The germline gives CDR1 LNHNV, CDR2 YYDKDF (reference sequence). The CDR3 DNA follows: TGTGCCACCAGGAACGACAGGGGTGTAAGAGATACGCAGTATTTT. It is translated as CATRNDRGVRDTQYF.

The V call is TRBV4-3, the J call TRBJ2-4; D is possibly TRBD1 or TRBD2 (5 bases each). Looked up from germline, CDR1 is LGHNA and CDR2 is YSLEER. The CDR3 totals 12 residues. V dropped 4 bases and J dropped 7 bases, with 8 bases sitting between them. The CDR3, as DNA: TGCGCCAGCAGCCTCGGGACCAACATTCAGTACTTC. Residues: CASSLGTNIQYF.

V usage is TRBV29-1 and J usage is TRBJ2-2, with TRBD2 identical over 12 bases. The trim removed 5 bases at V and 3 bases at J, leaving 4 bases unmatched. The CDR3 length is 15 residues. The germline V gene has CDR1 SQVTM and CDR2 ANQGSEA. The DNA for the CDR3 is TGCAGCGTTTCGACTAGCGGGAGCTACACCGGGGAGCTGTTTTTT. Translation: CSVSTSGSYTGELFF.

The gene calls are TRBV19 and TRBJ2-3; D remains ambiguous. The length of the CDR3 is 12 residues. Per the germline V gene, CDR1 is LNHDA and CDR2 is SQIVND (reference sequence). V dropped 6 bases and J dropped 5 bases, with 9 bases sitting between them. In DNA, the CDR3 is TGTGCCAGTAGCGTAATGGGAGATACGCAGTATTTT. Protein sequence: CASSVMGDTQYF.

This clone showed up just once. The chain carries TRBV7-2 and TRBJ1-2; 8 nucleotides align to TRBD1. Germline V gives CDR1 SGHTA, CDR2 FQGNSA. There are 14 residues in the CDR3. V lost 3 bases and J lost 3; bases outside the gene matches: 3. CDR3 region: CASSLQQGDYGYTF. DNA of the CDR3: TGTGCCAGCAGCTTGCAACAGGGGGACTATGGCTACACCTTC.

This clone is a singleton in its sample. This chain's CDR3 is CASSIRQGPYEQYF. Written as DNA, the CDR3 is TGTGCCAGTAGTATCCGTCAGGGCCCCTACGAGCAGTACTTC. V and J are TRBV19 and TRBJ2-7, with D perhaps matching TRBD1 (5 bases). V was clipped by 3 bases and J by 2 bases, with 11 bases between them. CDR1 and CDR2 from the germline V gene are LNHDA and SQIVND (reference sequence). This CDR3 is 14 amino acids long.

The rearrangement links TRBV7-9 to TRBJ2-7; the match to TRBD1 covers 7 bases. This CDR3 has 15 amino acids. V trimming: 5 bases; J trimming: 4 bases; junction bases outside the gene matches: 11. The germline gives CDR1 SEHNR, CDR2 FQNEAQ (reference sequence). The CDR3 sequence: CASSGRQGVGYEQYF. CDR3 DNA sequence: TGTGCCAGCAGCGGGCGACAGGGTGTGGGTTACGAGCAGTACTTC.

There are a few counts of this clone. The chain carries TRBV5-1 and TRBJ2-2, with D possibly matching TRBD1 (6 bases). Germline assignment: CDR1 SGHRS and CDR2 YFSETQ. The CDR3 is 13 residues long. V lost 6 bases to trimming and J lost 4 bases, with 10 bases between them. CDR3 protein: CASKGGFTGELFF. CDR3 DNA: TGCGCCAGCAAAGGGGGTTTCACCGGGGAGCTGTTTTTT. Full variable domain (rest looked up from reference TRBV5-1 and TRBJ2-2): KAGVTQTPRYLIKTRGQQVTLSCSPISGHRSVSWYQQTPGQGLQFLFEYFSETQRNKGNFPGRFSGRQFSNSRSEMNVSTLELGDSALYLCASKGGFTGELFFGEGSRLTVL.